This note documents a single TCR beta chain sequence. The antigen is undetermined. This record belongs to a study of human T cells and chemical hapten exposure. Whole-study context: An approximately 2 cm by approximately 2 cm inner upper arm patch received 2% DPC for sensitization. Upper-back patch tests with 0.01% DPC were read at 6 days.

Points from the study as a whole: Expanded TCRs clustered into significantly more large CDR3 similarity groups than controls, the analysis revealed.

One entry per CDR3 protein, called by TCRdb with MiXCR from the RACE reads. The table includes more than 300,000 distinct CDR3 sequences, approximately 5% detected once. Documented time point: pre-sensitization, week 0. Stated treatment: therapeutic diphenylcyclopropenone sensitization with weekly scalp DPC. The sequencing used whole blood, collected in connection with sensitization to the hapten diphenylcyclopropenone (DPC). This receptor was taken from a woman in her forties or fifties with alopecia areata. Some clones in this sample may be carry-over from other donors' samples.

CDR3 DNA: TGTGCCAGCAGCTTGGGAGGCATGATTAGCATTCAGTACTTC. Encoded protein: CASSLGGMISIQYF. This chain uses TRBV7-8 with TRBJ2-4; TRBD2 might be the D (6 bases). V gave up 3 bases and J gave up 9 bases, with 15 bases separating them. Per germline, CDR1 SGHVS and CDR2 FQNEAQ. CDR3 size: 14 residues.